This T cell receptor (beta chain) comes out of a study of blood T cell repertoires in COVID-19. The assay was immunoSEQ multiplex PCR, and TCRdb's table has in-frame clones only and misses some. The sample lists 45,000 or so clones, 70% to 90% occurring once. CDR1 and CDR2 from the germline V gene are SGHNT and YYREEE (reference sequence). The CDR3 contains 16 residues. As concerns this clone: Relative to the germline gene, one junction end is altered; a read error may explain this. The sample contains more than one DNA sequence encoding this CDR3.

The sample was peripheral blood. This clonotype was sampled from a human donor in a cohort sampled during active COVID-19. The chain joins TRBV5-4 to TRBJ2-1, with 10 bases fitting TRBD2. CDR3 bases: TGCGCCAGCAGCTTGGAGCGGGGGGGCGGAGGGGCTGAGCAGTTCTTC. Translation: CASSLERGGGGAEQFF.